Listed below are T cell receptor beta chains from one sample, sequenced in a study of T cell repertoires in aging, cancer and after chemotherapy. TCRdb independently ran MiXCR on the multiplex PCR reads; one entry per CDR3 protein. The sample has fewer than 11,000 distinct CDR3 sequences, less than 30% seen once; the top ten hold over 1%. Input material: blood. The receptors shown here come from a human donor in good health. The CDR3 runs from the conserved cysteine through the conserved F or W. A D gene is named only where the DNA matches it firmly. Part of the rows lack a size; the others show once, few, many or a class for expanded clones.

length	D	J	size	V	DNA	CDR3
13	.	TRBJ2-7	few	TRBV6-1	TGTGCCAGCAGTGAAGCGGAGCCTAACGAGCAGTACTTC	CASSEAEPNEQYF
14	.	TRBJ2-7	few	TRBV20-1	TGCAGTGCTGGCCCTGAGCACGACGGCTACGAGCAGTACTTC	CSAGPEHDGYEQYF
14	.	TRBJ2-1	.	TRBV6-5	TGTGCCAGCAGTTACTCGTCCCGATACAATGAGCAGTTCTTC	CASSYSSRYNEQFF
16	.	TRBJ1-5	few	TRBV6-5	TGTGCCAGCACCTCTGAGGGAGGAGGAGGCAATCAGCCCCAGCATTTT	CASTSEGGGGNQPQHF
13	.	TRBJ1-1	.	TRBV6-1	TGTGCCAGCAGAGATCCGGACACCGAAGAAGCTTTCTTT	CASRDPDTEEAFF
15	.	TRBJ2-3	.	TRBV6-4	TGTGCCAGCAGTGATCAGGCTAGCGGCACAGATACGCAGTATTTT	CASSDQASGTDTQYF
15	.	TRBJ2-1	few	TRBV5-6	TGTGCCAGCACCCCTGGGCAGGGCTCCTACAATGAGCAGTTCTTC	CASTPGQGSYNEQFF
13	.	TRBJ2-5	.	TRBV5-6	TGTGCCAGCAGCTTTAGGTATAGCGAGACCCAGTACTTC	CASSFRYSETQYF
14	TRBD2	TRBJ2-7	.	TRBV9	TGTGCCAGCAGCGTCTCGGGAGGGCCAAACGAGCAGTACTTC	CASSVSGGPNEQYF
17	.	TRBJ2-1	few	TRBV7-9	TGTGCCAGCAGCTTAGGAGGTTTAAACAGGTCTCGCAATGAGCAGTTCTTC	CASSLGGLNRSRNEQFF
12	.	TRBJ2-1	few	TRBV5-1	TGCGCCAGCAGCCACGGATACAATGAGCAGTTCTTC	CASSHGYNEQFF
17	TRBD2	TRBJ2-3	.	TRBV10-1	TGCGCCAGCAGCTCCGGGGTAGCGGGGACTCCCACAGATACGCAGTATTTT	CASSSGVAGTPTDTQYF
15	.	TRBJ2-2	once	TRBV7-9	TGTGTCAGCAGCTTAGATTCAGGAAACACCGGGGAGCTGTTTTTT	CVSSLDSGNTGELFF
17	TRBD1	TRBJ2-7	.	TRBV27	TGTGCCAGCAGTTTAAGGACGGGACCAGGGGGCTCCTACGAGCAGTACTTC	CASSLRTGPGGSYEQYF
13	TRBD1	TRBJ2-7	few	TRBV7-2	TGTGCCAGCAGCTCTGGACAGGTCTACGAGCAGTACTTC	CASSSGQVYEQYF
15	.	TRBJ1-3	.	TRBV5-6	TGTGCCAGCAGCTTGTACGGGAGCTCTGAAAACACCATATATTTT	CASSLYGSSENTIYF
15	.	TRBJ2-7	.	TRBV12-3/TRBV12-4	TGTGCCAGCAGCCCCGGGACCGAGAGTGGCCACGAGCAGTACTTC	CASSPGTESGHEQYF
13	TRBD1	TRBJ2-7	few	TRBV20-1	TGCAGTGCTCATGGACAGGACTCCTACGAGCAGTACTTC	CSAHGQDSYEQYF
15	TRBD1	TRBJ1-5	medium-sized	TRBV19	TGTGCCAGTAGGGACAGGGGAAGCGGCAATCAGCCCCAGCATTTT	CASRDRGSGNQPQHF
15	TRBD2	TRBJ2-3	.	TRBV12-3/TRBV12-4	TGTGCCAGCAATTTAGACGGGAGGGCCTCAGATACGCAGTATTTT	CASNLDGRASDTQYF
15	TRBD2	TRBJ2-7	.	TRBV4-2	TGTGCCAGCAGCCAAGCCCACGGACTAGCCTACGAGCAGTACTTC	CASSQAHGLAYEQYF
15	.	TRBJ2-7	.	TRBV6-5	TGTGCCAGCAGTTACTCCCAGGCGGGCTCCTACGAGCAGTACTTC	CASSYSQAGSYEQYF
11	.	TRBJ1-3	medium-sized	TRBV10-3	TGTGCCATCAGTGCGGGAAACACCATATATTTT	CAISAGNTIYF
13	.	TRBJ2-2	medium-sized	TRBV6-4	TGTGCCAGCAGTGAGGGGAACACCGGGGAGCTGTTTTTT	CASSEGNTGELFF
15	TRBD2	TRBJ2-7	.	TRBV7-9	TGTGCCAGCAGTCAACTAGCGGAAGCCTTTAAAGAGCAGTACTTC	CASSQLAEAFKEQYF
15	.	TRBJ2-5	.	TRBV18	TGTGCCAGCTCACCACGAGGGGTCCGCCAAGAGACCCAGTACTTC	CASSPRGVRQETQYF
15	TRBD1	TRBJ2-7	few	TRBV4-2	TGTGCCAGCAGCCAAGTGGTGACAGGGAGCTACGAGCAGTACTTC	CASSQVVTGSYEQYF
14	.	TRBJ2-7	.	TRBV18	TGTGCCAGCTCACCACCGGCTAGTGCCTACGAGCAGTACTTC	CASSPPASAYEQYF
15	.	TRBJ1-3	.	TRBV5-5	TGTGCCAGCAGCTTGTACGGGAGCTCTGGAAACACCATATATTTT	CASSLYGSSGNTIYF
13	.	TRBJ2-7	.	TRBV29-1	TGCAGCGTAGAAGATCCCAAGCTTAACGAGCAGTACTTC	CSVEDPKLNEQYF
16	TRBD2	TRBJ2-1	.	TRBV7-6	TGTGCCAGCAGCTCTGGGACTAGCGCATCCTACAATGAGCAGTTCTTC	CASSSGTSASYNEQFF
16	.	TRBJ2-1	.	TRBV9	TGTGCCAGCAGCGTAGCTCCGCAGGGTTGGGACAATGAGCAGTTCTTC	CASSVAPQGWDNEQFF
11	.	TRBJ1-1	.	TRBV7-9	TGTGCCAGCAGCTTAGCGGGTGAAGCTTTCTTT	CASSLAGEAFF
16	TRBD1	TRBJ2-1	few	TRBV12-3/TRBV12-4	TGTGCCAGCAGGTTAAGGGTGGGACAGGGCTGGGATGAGCAGTTCTTC	CASRLRVGQGWDEQFF
15	TRBD1	TRBJ1-2	.	TRBV28	TGTGCCAGCAGTTTATTTCAGGGGGCCTACTATGGCTACACCTTC	CASSLFQGAYYGYTF
11	.	TRBJ1-1	once	TRBV4-1	TGCGCCAGCAGCCCAGGGGCTGAAGCTTTCTTT	CASSPGAEAFF
13	.	TRBJ1-1	few	TRBV6-1	TGTGCCAGCAGTGAACCAGGTTTAGGGAAAGCTTTCTTT	CASSEPGLGKAFF
14	.	TRBJ2-1	.	TRBV10-3	TGTGCCATCACCGAGGGAGTAGGAGGCAATGAGCAGTTCTTC	CAITEGVGGNEQFF
13	.	TRBJ2-7	few	TRBV18	TGTGCCAGCTCACCCGTCGTGACAGGCGAGCAGTACTTC	CASSPVVTGEQYF
13	.	TRBJ2-7	few	TRBV20-1	TGCAGTGCTAGAGTGGGGGACCCCGGCGAGCAGTACTTC	CSARVGDPGEQYF
14	.	TRBJ2-7	.	TRBV6-5	TGTGCCAGCAGTAGCCTGTCAGAAATGGACGAGCAGTACTTC	CASSSLSEMDEQYF
16	.	TRBJ2-7	.	TRBV18	TGTGCCAGCTCCCCCGGGAGCCCCACAGCAATCTACGAGCAGTACTTC	CASSPGSPTAIYEQYF
15	TRBD2	TRBJ2-5	few	TRBV7-9	TGTGCCAGCAGCACGGGACTAGCGGGCCAAGAGACCCAGTACTTC	CASSTGLAGQETQYF
15	.	TRBJ2-2	few	TRBV5-4	TGTGCCAGCAGCTTGGGCAGGGCGCGGACCGGGGAGCTGTTTTTT	CASSLGRARTGELFF
14	.	TRBJ2-2	.	TRBV27	TGTGCCAGCAGTGTAACAGGGTACACCGGGGAGCTGTTTTTT	CASSVTGYTGELFF
18	.	TRBJ2-7	few	TRBV19	TGTGCCAGTAGTATAGATCAGGGCAGATTCCCCCCCAACTACGAGCAGTACTTC	CASSIDQGRFPPNYEQYF